Listed below are T cell receptor beta chains from one sample, sequenced in a study of radiotherapy plus CTLA-4 blockade in lung cancer. Sequenced by immunoSEQ multiplex PCR; TCRdb stores in-frame clones only, minus some. Counted here are about 88,000 clones, 72% occurring once; the ten biggest clones make up 11% to 15%. Sequenced here: peripheral blood, sampled from a patient treated with radiotherapy plus ipilimumab. The receptors were sampled from a human donor with non-small cell lung cancer that progressed on radiotherapy plus ipilimumab. The CDR3 runs from the conserved cysteine through the conserved F or W. Fields, in order: D gene, J gene, clone size, V gene, CDR3 length, CDR3 protein, CDR3 DNA. The D gene is left open where the match is weak. A clone size is listed for some rows: how often the clone was seen (once, few, many), or a class if it is expanded.

D gene: NA
J gene: TRBJ2-7
clone size: NA
V gene: TRBV2
CDR3 length: 14
CDR3 protein: CASSGAGYSYEQYF
CDR3 DNA: TGTGCCAGCAGTGGGGCAGGATACTCCTACGAGCAGTACTTC

D gene: NA
J gene: TRBJ2-6
clone size: NA
V gene: TRBV29-1
CDR3 length: 14
CDR3 protein: CSVEGDSGANVLTF
CDR3 DNA: TGCAGCGTTGAAGGAGACTCTGGGGCCAACGTCCTGACTTTC

D gene: TRBD1
J gene: TRBJ2-3
clone size: NA
V gene: TRBV30
CDR3 length: 15
CDR3 protein: CAWSLTGGQGDTQYF
CDR3 DNA: TGTGCCTGGAGTCTTACAGGGGGCCAGGGAGATACGCAGTATTTT

D gene: NA
J gene: TRBJ2-7
clone size: once
V gene: TRBV11-2
CDR3 length: 13
CDR3 protein: CASSLGAYYEQYF
CDR3 DNA: TGTGCCAGCAGCTTAGGGGCGTACTACGAGCAGTACTTC

D gene: NA
J gene: TRBJ2-2
clone size: NA
V gene: TRBV9
CDR3 length: 12
CDR3 protein: CASSAFTGELFF
CDR3 DNA: TGTGCCAGCAGCGCCTTCACCGGGGAGCTGTTTTTT

D gene: NA
J gene: TRBJ1-2
clone size: NA
V gene: TRBV7-9
CDR3 length: 13
CDR3 protein: CASSPQNSYGYTF
CDR3 DNA: TGTGCCAGCAGCCCCCAAAACAGCTATGGCTACACCTTC

D gene: NA
J gene: TRBJ2-1
clone size: NA
V gene: TRBV4-3
CDR3 length: 18
CDR3 protein: CASSQDGRATTTYNEQFF
CDR3 DNA: TGCGCCAGCAGCCAAGATGGTCGAGCGACTACAACCTACAATGAGCAGTTCTTC

D gene: NA
J gene: TRBJ1-2
clone size: once
V gene: TRBV4-1
CDR3 length: 14
CDR3 protein: CASSQEKLSIGYTF
CDR3 DNA: TGCGCCAGCAGCCAAGAAAAGTTAAGTATCGGCTACACCTTC

D gene: NA
J gene: TRBJ1-3
clone size: NA
V gene: TRBV7-2
CDR3 length: 13
CDR3 protein: CASSFQERNTIYF
CDR3 DNA: TGTGCCAGCAGCTTTCAGGAAAGAAACACCATATATTTT

D gene: TRBD2
J gene: TRBJ2-2
clone size: NA
V gene: TRBV19
CDR3 length: 16
CDR3 protein: CASSRRGRGNTGELFF
CDR3 DNA: TGTGCCAGTAGTCGGCGCGGGAGAGGGAACACCGGGGAGCTGTTTTTT

D gene: TRBD1
J gene: TRBJ1-2
clone size: NA
V gene: TRBV10-2
CDR3 length: 14
CDR3 protein: CASSEHQDRVGYTF
CDR3 DNA: TGCGCCAGCAGTGAGCACCAGGACAGGGTCGGCTACACCTTC

D gene: NA
J gene: TRBJ1-5
clone size: NA
V gene: TRBV27
CDR3 length: 17
CDR3 protein: CASSRFGRDLLNQPQHF
CDR3 DNA: TGTGCCAGCAGCCGATTTGGGCGCGACCTCCTCAATCAGCCCCAGCATTTT

D gene: TRBD1
J gene: TRBJ1-1
clone size: once
V gene: TRBV28
CDR3 length: 15
CDR3 protein: CASSLTGGLNTEAFF
CDR3 DNA: TGTGCCAGCAGTTTGACAGGGGGCTTGAACACTGAAGCTTTCTTT

D gene: NA
J gene: TRBJ2-3
clone size: NA
V gene: TRBV4-1
CDR3 length: 14
CDR3 protein: CASSQETPTDTQYF
CDR3 DNA: TGCGCCAGCAGCCAAGAGACTCCCACAGATACGCAGTATTTT

D gene: NA
J gene: TRBJ1-4
clone size: NA
V gene: TRBV27
CDR3 length: 15
CDR3 protein: CASSLSEAAPEGLFF
CDR3 DNA: TGTGCCAGCAGTTTATCGGAGGCGGCTCCAGAGGGACTGTTTTTT

D gene: TRBD2
J gene: TRBJ2-7
clone size: NA
V gene: TRBV6-5
CDR3 length: 13
CDR3 protein: CASSAGGGYEQYF
CDR3 DNA: TGTGCCAGCAGTGCCGGGGGGGGATACGAGCAGTACTTC

D gene: NA
J gene: TRBJ2-5
clone size: NA
V gene: TRBV6-1
CDR3 length: 15
CDR3 protein: CASSEGTGRGETQYF
CDR3 DNA: TGTGCCAGCAGTGAAGGTACAGGGCGAGGGGAGACCCAGTACTTC

D gene: NA
J gene: TRBJ2-7
clone size: NA
V gene: TRBV27
CDR3 length: 15
CDR3 protein: CASSLSAAGALEQYF
CDR3 DNA: TGTGCCAGCAGTTTATCGGCGGCAGGGGCATTGGAGCAGTACTTC

D gene: NA
J gene: TRBJ2-5
clone size: NA
V gene: TRBV11-2
CDR3 length: 14
CDR3 protein: CASSLGGPRETQYF
CDR3 DNA: TGTGCCAGCAGCTTAGGGGGACCAAGGGAGACCCAGTACTTC

D gene: NA
J gene: TRBJ1-2
clone size: NA
V gene: TRBV7-9
CDR3 length: 12
CDR3 protein: CASSLARGGYTF
CDR3 DNA: TGTGCCAGCAGCTTAGCCCGGGGTGGCTACACCTTC

D gene: TRBD1
J gene: TRBJ1-1
clone size: NA
V gene: TRBV5-1
CDR3 length: 14
CDR3 protein: CASSPDGTGGAAFF
CDR3 DNA: TGCGCCAGCAGTCCGGACGGGACAGGGGGCGCGGCTTTCTTT

D gene: TRBD2
J gene: TRBJ2-7
clone size: NA
V gene: TRBV7-6
CDR3 length: 15
CDR3 protein: CASSGGAGGSDEQYF
CDR3 DNA: TGTGCCAGCAGCGGGGGGGCGGGAGGATCCGACGAGCAGTACTTC

D gene: TRBD1
J gene: TRBJ1-5
clone size: NA
V gene: TRBV15
CDR3 length: 14
CDR3 protein: CATSLTQGDQPQHF
CDR3 DNA: TGTGCCACCAGTCTTACGCAGGGGGATCAGCCCCAGCATTTT

D gene: NA
J gene: TRBJ1-1
clone size: once
V gene: TRBV5-1
CDR3 length: 16
CDR3 protein: CASSLGRPYEITEAFF
CDR3 DNA: TGCGCCAGCAGCTTGGGGAGGCCCTATGAAATCACTGAAGCTTTCTTT

D gene: NA
J gene: TRBJ1-1
clone size: NA
V gene: TRBV5-4
CDR3 length: 14
CDR3 protein: CASSLTTGLDEAFF
CDR3 DNA: TGTGCCAGCAGCTTGACCACAGGGTTGGATGAAGCTTTCTTT